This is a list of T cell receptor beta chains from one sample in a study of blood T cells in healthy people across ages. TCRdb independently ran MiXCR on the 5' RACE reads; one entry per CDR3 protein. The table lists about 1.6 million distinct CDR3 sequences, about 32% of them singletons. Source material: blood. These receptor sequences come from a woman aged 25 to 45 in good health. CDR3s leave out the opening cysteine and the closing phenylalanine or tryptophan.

AISDEGIQPQH | TRBV10-3
ASNLATRDRTNEQF | TRBV5-1
AIRDRLSYEQY | TRBV10-3
ASSRGTGQGANVLT | TRBV6-5
ASSFNTKLAGEGNEQF | TRBV5-5
ASSPGGTLFTDTQY | TRBV5-6
SARVDRYNEQF | TRBV20-1
ASSIRREDQETQY | TRBV19
ASSLVGSVYGYT | TRBV7-9
ASKSTASTDTQY | TRBV19
ASSPGTGGSGANVLT | TRBV27
ASSPLAGGHADTQY | TRBV7-6
ASSAPGGPSSYEQY | TRBV6-1
ASSVSPGTSGNTQY | TRBV9
ASSPSGLVMNEQF | TRBV18
ASSQDPLPQGRDTQY | TRBV4-2
ASSFAGGTEDTQY | TRBV11-2
ASSGGPPQETQY | TRBV10-2
SASKPHKLF | TRBV20-1
ASSLVWLAGGETDTQY | TRBV7-2
ASSTRAVGRAASYEQY | TRBV6-2/TRBV6-3
ASKGGFSRGDTEAF | TRBV6-2/TRBV6-3